These 17 T cell receptor beta chains came from one sample sequenced in a study of blood T cells in healthy people across ages. Through a sample-barcoded 5' primer and a J-beta primer mix, a second PCR was run for roughly 6 to 12 cycles. TCRdb re-derived calls from the 5' RACE reads in MiXCR, one entry per CDR3 protein. Counted here are around 2 million distinct CDR3 sequences, more than 35% occurring once; the ten biggest clones make up around 23%. The sequencing sample was made of blood. The origin of the receptors is a human donor in good health.

V is TRBV12-3 or TRBV12-4 and J is TRBJ2-3, with 11 positions matching TRBD2. V trimming: 3 bases; J trimming: 11 bases; junction bases outside the gene matches: 13. There are 16 residues in the CDR3. CDR3 protein: CASSFWGLAAAFEQYF. CDR3 coding DNA: TGTGCCAGCAGTTTCTGGGGACTAGCGGCCGCTTTCGAGCAGTATTTT.

This chain joins TRBV20-1 and TRBJ2-3; 11 nucleotides align to TRBD2. The J segment lost 6 bases and the V segment lost 2 bases, leaving 10 bases of the junction unmatched. Germline V lookup: CDR1 DFQATT, CDR2 SNEGSKA (reference sequence). CDR3 length equals 16 residues. DNA for the CDR3: TGCAGTGCTAGACGGGGTAGCGGGGGGGTCACGGATACGCAGTATTTT. It encodes CSARRGSGGVTDTQYF.

The sample holds a few counts of this clonotype. The rearrangement uses TRBV29-1 and TRBJ2-7; perhaps TRBD2 as D (7 bases). Germline CDR1 and CDR2: SQVTM and ANQGSEA. This CDR3 is built from 14 residues. V was shortened by 6 bases and J by 6 bases, with 21 bases between the two germline ends. CDR3 region: CSVIKGGPPGEQYF. In nucleotides, the CDR3 is TGCAGCGTAATTAAGGGGGGGCCCCCAGGCGAGCAGTACTTC.

This clonotype appeared a single time. The chain's CDR3 is CASSYRAGTGNLANYGYTF. The CDR3 region has the DNA TGTGCCAGCAGCTATCGAGCCGGGACAGGGAACTTAGCTAACTATGGCTACACCTTC. This chain uses TRBV7-2 with TRBJ1-2, with TRBD1 matching 9 bases. The junction had 15 bases not matched to a gene; V was cut back by 4 bases and J by 0 bases. The CDR3 consists of 19 residues. CDR1 is SGHTA, CDR2 FQGNSA, per germline.

The genes are TRBV29-1 and TRBJ2-7; TRBD1 matches 7 bases. Germline-derived CDR1 and CDR2 are SQVTM and ANQGSEA. The J segment lost 5 bases and the V segment lost 1 base, leaving 5 bases of the junction unmatched. The length of the CDR3 is 13 residues. The CDR3 sequence is CSVEGQGPDEQYF. CDR3 DNA sequence: TGCAGCGTTGAAGGACAGGGTCCGGACGAGCAGTACTTC.

V usage is TRBV12-3 or TRBV12-4 and J usage is TRBJ1-5; a possible D gene is TRBD1 (6 bases). Trimming cost V 5 bases and J 6 bases, with 14 bases left between them. The length of the CDR3 is 14 residues. CDR3 sequence (DNA): TGTGCCAGCAGTAAAACAACAGGGTTTCAGCCCCAGCATTTT. Protein product: CASSKTTGFQPQHF.

The chain carries TRBV7-2 and TRBJ2-7; no clear D. The germline V gene has CDR1 SGHTA and CDR2 FQGNSA. CDR3 length equals 14 residues. Trimming cost V 1 base and J 7 bases, with 14 bases left between them. CDR3 in DNA: TGTGCCAGCAGCTTAGACGTGGGGAAAGGAGAGCAGTACTTC. Its protein is CASSLDVGKGEQYF.

Regarding this clonotype: The CDR3 does not end in the conserved phenylalanine or tryptophan, so this is likely a read error. The chain couples TRBV7-8 to TRBJ2-7; 8 bases are shared with TRBD2. The germline V gene has CDR1 SGHVS and CDR2 FQNEAQ. Trimming at V came to 1 base and at J to 4 bases, leaving 12 bases not matched to a gene. The CDR3 is 17 amino acids. CDR3 nucleotides: TGTGCCAGCAGCTTAGACCTCTTTCGGACTAGCTGGTACGAGCAGTACTGC. As protein: CASSLDLFRTSWYEQYC.

The rearrangement joins TRBV4-1 to TRBJ1-2; D not resolved. Trimming left V 0 bases short and J 2 bases short, with 13 bases between. The CDR3 has 16 amino acids. Germline V lookup: CDR1 MGHRA, CDR2 YSYEKL. CDR3 residues: CASSQDSTLLNYGYTF. DNA for the CDR3: TGCGCCAGCAGCCAAGACTCCACTCTTTTAAACTATGGCTACACCTTC.

This chain uses TRBV24-1 with TRBJ1-5; tentatively, D is TRBD1 (6 bases). Germline-derived CDR1 and CDR2 are KGHDR and SFDVKD. The CDR3 has 15 amino acids. The germline V and J ends were trimmed by 3 bases and 3 bases, with 11 bases remaining between them. This CDR3 reads CATSDTDSTNQPQHF. DNA for the CDR3: TGTGCCACCAGTGATACGGACAGTACCAATCAGCCCCAGCATTTT.

Notes on this clonotype: This may be a read error: a much more frequent sequence differs by one nucleotide. The V gene is TRBV29-1, the J gene TRBJ2-5, with D possibly called TRBD1 or TRBD2 (6 bases each). This CDR3 region has 13 residues. Per the germline V gene, CDR1 is SQVTM and CDR2 is ANQGSEA. Trimming took 1 base from V and 4 from J, leaving 10 bases between them. CDR3 in amino acids: CSVEGGAVETQYF. DNA for the CDR3: TGCAGCGTTGAAGGGGGGGCAGTAGAGACCCAGTACTTC.

This clonotype was seen many times. The rearrangement uses TRBV9 and TRBJ2-1; 14 bases agree with TRBD2. The CDR3 has 15 amino acids. Germline values: CDR1 SGDLS, CDR2 YYNGEE. With V trimmed by 3 bases and J by 7 bases, 3 bases remained unmatched. The chain's CDR3 is CASSARTSGGNEQFF. CDR3 nucleotides: TGTGCCAGCAGCGCTCGGACTAGCGGGGGGAATGAGCAGTTCTTC.

Concerning this clonotype: Mismatch with germline at one junction end may stem from a read error. The chain has TRBV9 and TRBJ2-1; 12 positions match TRBD2. The CDR3 consists of 16 residues. CDR1 and CDR2 from the germline V gene are SGDLS and YYNGEE. In nucleotides, the CDR3 is TGCGCCAGCAGCCCACGACTAGCGGGGGCCAACAATGAGCAGTTCTTC. As protein: CASSPRLAGANNEQFF.

The chain combines TRBV10-3 with TRBJ1-1; D might be TRBD1 (5 bases). Trimming removed 0 bases at V and 5 bases at J, with 16 bases between. The CDR3 extends over 16 amino acids. Per germline, CDR1 ENHRY and CDR2 SYGVKD. The chain's CDR3 is CAISESTISGATEAFF. CDR3 coding DNA: TGTGCCATCAGTGAGTCGACAATTAGCGGGGCTACTGAAGCTTTCTTT.

This clonotype was recorded a few times. The CDR3 nucleotides read TGTGCCAGCAGTTCCCGGGAACATGGCTACACCTTC. Protein: CASSSREHGYTF. This chain joins TRBV27 and TRBJ1-2; D is ambiguous. Germline CDR1 reads MNHEY; CDR2 reads SMNVEV (reference sequence). The germline V and J ends were trimmed by 4 bases and 6 bases, with 9 bases remaining between them. The CDR3 consists of 12 residues.

This clonotype was observed a few times. V usage is TRBV27 and J usage is TRBJ1-6; 7 bases are shared with TRBD1. The V gene's germline CDR1 is MNHEY and CDR2 SMNVEV (reference sequence). The J segment lost 11 bases and the V segment lost 2 bases, leaving 0 bases of the junction unmatched. The CDR3 has 12 amino acids. The chain's CDR3 is CASSLQGAPLHF. The CDR3 DNA reads TGTGCCAGCAGTTTACAGGGGGCACCCCTCCACTTT.

About this clonotype: The junction shows a germline mismatch at one end, possibly a read error. The chain recombines TRBV7-9 with TRBJ1-1, with 10 bases matching TRBD1. This CDR3 is built from 15 residues. Germline-derived CDR1 and CDR2 are SEHNR and FQNEAQ (reference sequence). The CDR3 region has the DNA TGTGTCAGCAGACCCGTGCGGGACAGGGGTACTGAAGCTTTCTTT. Translated: CVSRPVRDRGTEAFF.